The clone carrying this T cell receptor (beta chain) was observed a few times. Its target is not known. This sample was taken from a study of T cells after yellow fever vaccination. Findings and limits, study-wide: In post-booster samples, most primary-vaccination clones reappeared (approximately 96% CD4, 88% CD8).

Conversion of TCR transcripts into cDNA relied on 5'RACE template switching, which added a universal primer site and UMIs. Via MiXCR, TCRdb re-called the 5' RACE reads, giving one row per CDR3 protein. The sample has under 550,000 distinct CDR3 sequences, 21% seen once. The CDR3 runs to 15 residues. Germline V gene data show CDR1 as DFQATT and CDR2 as SNEGSKA (reference sequence). V was pared by 5 bases and J by 8 bases, with 22 bases between. This chain links TRBV20-1 with TRBJ2-1; possibly TRBD2 for D (7 bases). Sequencing was performed on PBMCs, taken 21 days after the first yellow fever vaccination. The TCR originated in a man between 18 and 35 years old who received the YFV17D yellow fever vaccine. The CDR3: CSAEGNWGGPDEQFF. For the CDR3, the DNA is TGCAGTGCTGAGGGAAACTGGGGGGGGCCCGATGAGCAGTTCTTC.